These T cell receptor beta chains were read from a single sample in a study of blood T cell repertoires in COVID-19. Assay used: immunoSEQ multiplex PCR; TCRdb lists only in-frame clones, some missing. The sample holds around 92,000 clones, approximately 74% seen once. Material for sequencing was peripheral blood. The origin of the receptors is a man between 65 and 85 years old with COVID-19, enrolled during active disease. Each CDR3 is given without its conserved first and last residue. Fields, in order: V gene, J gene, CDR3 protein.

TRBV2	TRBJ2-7	ASSEERASVTYEQY
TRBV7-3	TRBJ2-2	ASSLYPVANTGELF
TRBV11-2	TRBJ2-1	ASKLNTVENEQF
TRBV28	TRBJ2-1	ASSATSGRAFYSTSGQF
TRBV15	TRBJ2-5	ATSRGGPEGTQY
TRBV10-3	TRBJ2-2	PNTGGAAGELF
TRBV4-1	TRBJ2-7	ASSPTRAYEQY
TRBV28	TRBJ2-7	ASSSGSRDSLYEQY
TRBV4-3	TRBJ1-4	ASSQGSATNEKLF
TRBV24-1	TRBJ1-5	ATTRGPGSQPQH
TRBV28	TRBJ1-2	ASSLNRYSYT
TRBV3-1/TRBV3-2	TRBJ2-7	ASSPYLYEQY
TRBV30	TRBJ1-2	AWGTGGRNYGYT
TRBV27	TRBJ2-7	ASSPGKNRYEQY
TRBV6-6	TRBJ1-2	ASSFRTEYGYT
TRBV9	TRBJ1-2	ASSVYSYGYT
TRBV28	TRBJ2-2	ASRLAGFATGELF
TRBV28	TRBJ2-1	ASSPRLSEQF
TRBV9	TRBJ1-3	ASSVTGGGSGNTIY
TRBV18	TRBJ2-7	ASSPTIYEQY
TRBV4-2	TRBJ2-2	ASSQGQQADGELF
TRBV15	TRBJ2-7	ATSRGRGSYEQY
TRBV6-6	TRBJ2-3	ASSHGTKGGDTQY
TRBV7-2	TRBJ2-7	ASSSAGGYYEQY
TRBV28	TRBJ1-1	ASRARRGAVVTEAF
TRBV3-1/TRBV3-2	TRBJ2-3	ASSLSGIIGTDTQY
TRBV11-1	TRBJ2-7	ASSPRVRRIYEQY
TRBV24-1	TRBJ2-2	ATSDFTGGPAGELF
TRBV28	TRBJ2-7	ASSLPSPLRQY
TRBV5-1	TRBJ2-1	ASSLGSSDNEQF
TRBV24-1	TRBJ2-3	ATSDLAGVATDTQY
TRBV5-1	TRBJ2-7	ASSLDRTSGSEQY
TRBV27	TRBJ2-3	ASSFGSRGDTQY
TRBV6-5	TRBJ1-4	ASIGVIGEKLF
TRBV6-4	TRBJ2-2	ASSAATSGLDTGELF
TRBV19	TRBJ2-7	ATQGLQGAEEQY
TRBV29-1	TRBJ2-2	SVEVSGAALRGELF
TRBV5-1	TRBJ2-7	ASSLDPSGGVYEQY
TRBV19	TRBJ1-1	ASSIGAVYFPEAF
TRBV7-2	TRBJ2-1	ASSLRGQGSKF
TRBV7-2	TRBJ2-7	ASSPDGGGYEQY
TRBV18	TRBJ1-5	ASSPSGPGGGSPQH
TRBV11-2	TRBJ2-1	ASSFPRGAQF
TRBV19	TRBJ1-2	ASSIQDGGYT
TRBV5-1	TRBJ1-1	ASSFGGAWDTEAF
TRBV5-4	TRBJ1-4	ASSFEGAKGEKLF
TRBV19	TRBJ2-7	ASSIALTDYEQY
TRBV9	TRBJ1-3	ASSAQLFGSGNTIY
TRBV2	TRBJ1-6	ASSEVATQYNSPLH
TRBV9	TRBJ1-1	ASSVGPAGTEAF
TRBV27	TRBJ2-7	ASSLSAGYFYEQY
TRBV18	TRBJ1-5	ASSPGTGGNQPQH
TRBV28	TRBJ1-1	ASSLRDRVSEAF
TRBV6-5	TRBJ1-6	ASSYSGLPDSPLH
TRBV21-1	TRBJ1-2	ASIRDRLFNTTKKTVSYT
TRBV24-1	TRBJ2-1	ATSDLNLDTHEQF
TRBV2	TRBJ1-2	ASSEKTGPNYGYT
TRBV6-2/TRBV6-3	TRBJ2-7	ASSPGTSGFYEQY
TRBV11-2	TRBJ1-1	ASSYLNTEAF
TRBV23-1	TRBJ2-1	ASIAGRKNEQF